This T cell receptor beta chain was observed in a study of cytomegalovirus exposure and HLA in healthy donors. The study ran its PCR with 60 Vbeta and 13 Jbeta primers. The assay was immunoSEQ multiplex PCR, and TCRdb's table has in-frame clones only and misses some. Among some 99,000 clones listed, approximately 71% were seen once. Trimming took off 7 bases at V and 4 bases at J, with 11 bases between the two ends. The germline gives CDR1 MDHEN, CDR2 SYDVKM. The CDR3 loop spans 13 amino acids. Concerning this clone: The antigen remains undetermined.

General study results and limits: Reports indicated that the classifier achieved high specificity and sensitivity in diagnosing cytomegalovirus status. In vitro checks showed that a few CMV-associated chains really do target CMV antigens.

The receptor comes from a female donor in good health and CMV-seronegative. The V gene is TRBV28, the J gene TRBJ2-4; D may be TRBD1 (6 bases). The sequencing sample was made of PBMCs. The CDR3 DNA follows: TGTGCCAGCACCGGACAGAGGAAAAACATTCAGTACTTC. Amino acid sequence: CASTGQRKNIQYF.